This T cell receptor (beta chain) was observed in a study of cytomegalovirus exposure and HLA in healthy donors. Study in general: When 398 donors were genotyped, approximately 80% of them were found to fall in the Caucasian-associated ancestry cluster. Overall study findings and caveats: In a later analysis, HLA-C alleles had the fewest associated TCRs, DRB1 alleles the most.

CDR1 and CDR2 from the germline V gene are LNHDA and SQIVND (reference sequence). The CDR3 covers 14 residues. Trimming took 5 bases from V and 3 from J, leaving 12 bases between them. Though probably carrying unrecorded immune exposures, donors were nominally healthy at sampling. Primers for the PCR totalled 60 Vbeta and 13 Jbeta. TCRdb's table, derived via immunoSEQ multiplex PCR, lists solely in-frame clones and lacks some. Of about 50,000 clones listed, nearly 85% were seen once; the top ten hold about 1.4%. Comment on this clone: Its antigen is not known.

The sample taken for sequencing was PBMCs. The rearrangement uses TRBV19 and TRBJ2-3; D may be TRBD1 (5 bases). This receptor was obtained from a man aged 25 to 40 in good health and CMV-seronegative. CDR3 in DNA: TGTGCCAGTAGTCCTCAGGGAACGACAGATACGCAGTATTTT. Translating gives CASSPQGTTDTQYF.